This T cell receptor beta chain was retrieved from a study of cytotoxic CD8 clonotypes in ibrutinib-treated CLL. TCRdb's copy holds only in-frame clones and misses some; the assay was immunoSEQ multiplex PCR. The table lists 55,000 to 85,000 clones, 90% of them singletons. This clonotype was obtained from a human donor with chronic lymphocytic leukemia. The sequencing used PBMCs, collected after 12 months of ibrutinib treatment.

In DNA, the CDR3 is TGTGCCAGCAGTTTTACCTTCCCCAACGGGGATACGCAGTATTTT. Protein sequence: CASSFTFPNGDTQYF. The J gene is TRBJ2-3, the V gene TRBV27; D unresolved. Germline values: CDR1 MNHEY, CDR2 SMNVEV (reference sequence). This CDR3 comprises 15 residues. Between the trimmed V and J ends, which lost 3 bases and 6 bases, there was a span of 16 bases.